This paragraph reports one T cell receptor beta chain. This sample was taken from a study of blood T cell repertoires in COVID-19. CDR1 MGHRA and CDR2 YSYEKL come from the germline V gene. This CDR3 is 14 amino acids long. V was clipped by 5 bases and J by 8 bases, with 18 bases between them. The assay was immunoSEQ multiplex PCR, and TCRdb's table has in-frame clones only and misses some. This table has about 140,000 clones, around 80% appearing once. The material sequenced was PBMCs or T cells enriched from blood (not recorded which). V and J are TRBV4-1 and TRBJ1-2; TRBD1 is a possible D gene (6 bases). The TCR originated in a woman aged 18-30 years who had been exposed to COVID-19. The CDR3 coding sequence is TGCGCCAGCAGCTCTTCCGGGGGGCTTGTGGGCTACACCTTC. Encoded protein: CASSSSGGLVGYTF.